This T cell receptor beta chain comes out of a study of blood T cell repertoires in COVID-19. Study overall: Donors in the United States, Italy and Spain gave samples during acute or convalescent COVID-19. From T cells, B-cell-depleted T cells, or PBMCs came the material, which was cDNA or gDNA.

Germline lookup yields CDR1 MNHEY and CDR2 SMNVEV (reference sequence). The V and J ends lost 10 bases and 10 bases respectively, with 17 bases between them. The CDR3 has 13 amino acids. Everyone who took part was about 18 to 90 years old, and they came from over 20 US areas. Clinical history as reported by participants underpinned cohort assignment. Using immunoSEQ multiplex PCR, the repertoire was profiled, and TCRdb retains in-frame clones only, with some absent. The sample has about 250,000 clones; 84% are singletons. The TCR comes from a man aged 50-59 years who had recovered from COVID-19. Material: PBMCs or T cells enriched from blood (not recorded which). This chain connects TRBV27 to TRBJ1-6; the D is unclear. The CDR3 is CATLASAGSPLHF. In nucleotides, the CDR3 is TGTGCCACACTGGCGTCGGCCGGGTCACCCCTCCACTTT.